These 28 T cell receptor beta chains came from one sample sequenced in a study of early T cells in non-severe SARS-CoV-2 infection. From the 5' RACE reads, TCRdb called clonotypes with MiXCR, one entry per CDR3 protein. The data contain 80,000 or so distinct CDR3 sequences, around 11% of them seen just once; the ten biggest clones take up around 12%. The input for sequencing was whole blood, taken at baseline. The receptors originated from an adult who was a healthcare worker with PCR-confirmed SARS-CoV-2 infection or an uninfected control (not recorded which).

This clonotype was seen many times. The J gene is TRBJ2-7, the V gene TRBV11-2; 7 positions agree with TRBD1. Germline V lookup: CDR1 SGHAT, CDR2 FQNNGV. Trimming cost V 5 bases and J 2 bases; bases outside gene matches: 6. The CDR3 has 14 amino acids. As DNA, the CDR3 is TGTGCCAGCAGCCCCCGACAGGGAGCCTACGAGCAGTACTTC. It translates to CASSPRQGAYEQYF.

This clonotype was observed once. CDR3 residues: CASSLDRLYEQYF. The CDR3 bases are TGTGCCAGCAGCTTAGACAGACTCTACGAGCAGTACTTC. V and J are TRBV11-2 and TRBJ2-7; D is ambiguous. This CDR3 is 13 amino acids long. Germline V gene sequence: CDR1 SGHAT, CDR2 FQNNGV. Trimming shortened V by 0 bases and J by 3 bases, and 6 bases separated the two germline ends.

This chain joins TRBV12-3 or TRBV12-4 and TRBJ2-5; 9 bases agree with TRBD2. The CDR3 is 14 amino acids. J was trimmed by 2 bases and V by 5 bases; bases with no gene match: 3. The CDR3 loop is CASSPSGTQETQYF. The CDR3 nucleotides are TGTGCCAGCAGTCCTAGCGGGACTCAAGAGACCCAGTACTTC.

This clonotype occurred a few times. V and J are TRBV7-8 and TRBJ2-3; D is unclear. Trimming shortened V by 5 bases and J by 0 bases, and 12 bases separated the two germline ends. CDR1 is SGHVS and CDR2 is FQNEAQ in the germline V gene. This CDR3 contains 15 residues. The CDR3 protein is CASSPSVASTDTQYF. DNA of the CDR3: TGTGCCAGCAGCCCCTCCGTGGCCAGCACAGATACGCAGTATTTT.

This clonotype has at least ten counts. The chain carries TRBV7-2 and TRBJ2-3, with 7 bases identical to TRBD2. In germline, CDR1 is SGHTA, CDR2 FQGNSA. Germline trimming cut 0 bases from V and 0 bases from J; bases unmatched to any gene: 6. This CDR3 has 17 amino acids. The CDR3 loop is CASSLAAGVASTDTQYF. The CDR3 nucleotides read TGTGCCAGCAGCTTAGCCGCGGGGGTCGCTAGCACAGATACGCAGTATTTT.

This sequence joins TRBV27 and TRBJ1-6; D is uncertain. V lost 10 bases and J lost 7, with 11 bases in between. Germline CDR1 is MNHEY and CDR2 is SMNVEV (reference sequence). CDR3 size: 12 residues. DNA for the CDR3: TGTGCCACAAAGGAAAGAAATTCACCCCTCCACTTT. Translated: CATKERNSPLHF.

This clonotype was seen ten or more times. The J gene is TRBJ1-1, the V gene TRBV6-6; no firm D call. The CDR3 runs 14 residues. Germline assignment: CDR1 MNHNY and CDR2 SVGAGI (reference sequence). V shed 10 bases and J shed 3 bases, with 18 bases lying between them. The CDR3 DNA follows: TGTGCCACCGACGACGGGCCGAATCACACTGAAGCTTTCTTT. Residues: CATDDGPNHTEAFF.

This clonotype was counted many times. V gene TRBV6-1 combines with J gene TRBJ1-1, with D maybe TRBD1 (5 bases). The V end lost 0 bases, the J end lost 4 bases, and 6 bases lay between the germline ends. Germline CDR1 and CDR2: MNHNS and SASEGT. CDR3 length: 13 residues. The CDR3 coding sequence is TGTGCCAGCAGTGAAGCGCAGGGCACTGAAGCTTTCTTT. Amino acid sequence: CASSEAQGTEAFF.

In DNA form, the CDR3 reads TGCAGCGGATCCGACAGCTATGGCTACACCTTC. This encodes CSGSDSYGYTF. The rearrangement joins TRBV29-1 to TRBJ1-2; TRBD1 is a possible D gene (5 bases). Trimming took off 7 bases at V and 4 bases at J, with 10 bases between the two ends. The CDR3 spans 11 residues. Germline CDR1 reads SQVTM; CDR2 reads ANQGSEA. Based on the CDR3 plus reference TRBV29-1 and TRBJ1-2, the full variable domain is SAVISQKPSRDICQRGTSLTIQCQVDSQVTMMFWYRQQPGQSLTLIATANQGSEATYESGFVIDKFPISRPNLTFSTLTVSNMSPEDSSIYLCSGSDSYGYTFGSGTRLTVV.

This clonotype was seen more than once but under ten times. The rearrangement uses TRBV27 and TRBJ2-2, with D possibly TRBD1 on 6 matching bases. V lost 0 bases, J lost 6 bases, and 14 bases lay in between. Germline V lookup: CDR1 MNHEY, CDR2 SMNVEV (reference sequence). The CDR3 totals 16 residues. The CDR3 nucleotides read TGTGCCAGCAGTTTATCCGGCAGGGGTTCACCCGGGGAGCTGTTTTTT. It codes for CASSLSGRGSPGELFF.

The chain joins TRBV18 to TRBJ1-1; D not resolved. Between the trimmed V and J ends, which lost 5 bases and 0 bases, there was a span of 7 bases. The germline V gene encodes CDR1 KGHSH and CDR2 LQKENI. The CDR3 has 13 amino acids. This CDR3 is CASSLHVNTEAFF. CDR3 sequence (DNA): TGTGCCAGCTCATTACACGTGAACACTGAAGCTTTCTTT.

V is TRBV29-1 and J is TRBJ2-7; 7 bases match TRBD1. Germline loops: CDR1 SQVTM, CDR2 ANQGSEA. The CDR3 loop spans 12 amino acids. V was pared by 7 bases and J by 7 bases, with 10 bases of the junction left unmatched. CDR3 in DNA: TGCAGCGCAAGGACAGGCCTCTGGGAGCAGTACTTC. Amino acids: CSARTGLWEQYF.

The J gene is TRBJ2-3, the V gene TRBV29-1, with TRBD2 matching 9 bases. This CDR3 is built from 15 residues. The germline CDR1 and CDR2 sequences are SQVTM and ANQGSEA. Germline trimming cut 3 bases from V and 6 bases from J; bases unmatched to any gene: 10. CDR3 sequence reads: CSVEGLAGRSDTQYF. CDR3 nucleotides: TGCAGCGTTGAGGGGCTAGCGGGGCGGTCCGATACGCAGTATTTT.

This clonotype was observed many times. The chain uses TRBV14 and TRBJ1-3; 7 positions match TRBD1. The CDR3 totals 17 residues. The ends lost 0 bases at V and 4 bases at J; junction bases unmatched: 9. Germline V gene data show CDR1 as SGHDN and CDR2 as FVKESK. The CDR3 nucleotides read TGTGCCAGCAGCCAAGATCGGCGGAGGGGGCGAGGAAACACCATATATTTT. Its protein product is CASSQDRRRGRGNTIYF.

The CDR3, as DNA: TGTGCCAGTAGTACTAGTTCAGGCCAAGAGACCCAGTACTTC. Translated: CASSTSSGQETQYF. V is TRBV19 and J is TRBJ2-5; D is unresolved. Germline V gene lookup returns CDR1 LNHDA and CDR2 SQIVND (reference sequence). The V end was cut by 4 bases, the J end by 1 base, with 10 bases between. This CDR3 has 14 amino acids.

This clonotype was seen a few times. V is TRBV20-1 and J is TRBJ1-4; D possibly corresponds to TRBD1 (5 bases). In germline, CDR1 is DFQATT, CDR2 SNEGSKA (reference sequence). The CDR3 is made up of 14 amino acids. Trimming removed 3 bases at V and 8 bases at J, with 16 bases between. This CDR3 reads CSARGSQGGEKLFF. The CDR3 nucleotides are TGCAGTGCTAGGGGAAGTCAGGGAGGCGAAAAACTGTTTTTT.

This clonotype was detected ten times or more. The chain recombines TRBV5-5 with TRBJ1-4; D may be TRBD1 (6 bases). The V end was cut by 4 bases, the J end by 5 bases, with 12 bases between. CDR1 and CDR2 from the germline V gene are SGHKS and YYEKEE (reference sequence). This CDR3 is 14 amino acids long. The CDR3 protein is CASSPGTRNEKLFF. The DNA for the CDR3 is TGTGCCAGCAGCCCGGGGACAAGAAATGAAAAACTGTTTTTT.

The CDR3 nucleotides read TGTGCCAGCAGCCACGGCGAGGCAGATACGCAGTATTTT. It specifies CASSHGEADTQYF. The chain carries TRBV7-3 and TRBJ2-3; D gene unclear. This CDR3 is 13 amino acids long. Trimming removed 5 bases at V and 4 bases at J, with 10 bases between. The V gene's germline CDR1 is SGHTA and CDR2 FQGTGA.

This clonotype appeared many times. CDR3 coding DNA: TGTGCCATCAGGGCCACAGCAAAGAATGAAAAACTGTTTTTT. Translated, it gives CAIRATAKNEKLFF. This chain uses TRBV2 with TRBJ1-4; D is possibly TRBD1 (5 bases). The CDR3 is 14 amino acids. Trimming removed 10 bases at V and 5 bases at J, with 17 bases between. Germline CDR1 reads SNHLY; CDR2 reads FYNNEI.

V usage is TRBV20-1 and J usage is TRBJ2-7; D is unresolved. This CDR3 region has 11 residues. Per germline, CDR1 DFQATT and CDR2 SNEGSKA (reference sequence). Between the trimmed V and J ends, which lost 4 bases and 5 bases, there was a span of 9 bases. In DNA form, the CDR3 reads TGCAGTGCTACGCTGACGGACGAGCAGTACTTC. It is translated as CSATLTDEQYF.

In its sample, this clonotype was seen a few times. The chain recombines TRBV9 with TRBJ2-3; TRBD2 matches at 10 bases. The germline V gene has CDR1 SGDLS and CDR2 YYNGEE. V lost 2 bases, J lost 1 base, and 1 base stayed unmatched. The CDR3 consists of 15 residues. The CDR3 region is CASSVSGGRTDTQYF. The CDR3, as DNA: TGTGCCAGCAGCGTTAGCGGGGGGCGCACAGATACGCAGTATTTT.

In its sample, this clonotype was seen many times. CDR3 residues: CASSLTSGGSKNIQYF. The CDR3 DNA is TGTGCCAGCAGCCTGACTAGCGGGGGAAGCAAAAACATTCAGTACTTC. This rearrangement joins TRBV9 to TRBJ2-4, with TRBD2 identical over 12 bases. This CDR3 has 16 amino acids. Germline V CDR1 and CDR2: SGDLS, YYNGEE. Unmatched junction bases numbered 5, after V lost 4 bases and J lost 3 bases.

This clonotype was counted between two and nine times. The J gene is TRBJ1-3, the V gene TRBV14, with 7 bases that match TRBD1. V lost 4 bases to trimming and J lost 0 bases; unmatched junction nucleotides: 12. The CDR3 is 18 amino acids. Germline assignment: CDR1 SGHDN and CDR2 FVKESK. In DNA, the CDR3 is TGTGCCAGCAGCCTCCGACAGGGAACCCTATTCTCTGGAAACACCATATATTTT. It encodes CASSLRQGTLFSGNTIYF.

With respect to this clonotype: A much larger clone differs from this one at a single base, so this may be a read error. The gene calls are TRBV28 and TRBJ1-2, with 7 bases lining up with TRBD1. CDR3 length: 13 residues. From germline, CDR1 is MDHEN and CDR2 SYDVKM. The CDR3 DNA reads as TGTGCCAGCAGGGCCGGGACAGCCTATGGCTACGCCTTC. Translating it yields CASRAGTAYGYAF.

This clonotype turned up a few times. The rearrangement uses TRBV19 and TRBJ2-3; 8 positions agree with TRBD1. The CDR3 has 16 residues. V dropped 5 bases and J dropped 2; count of bases not matched to a gene: 9. Looked up from germline, CDR1 is LNHDA and CDR2 is SQIVND (reference sequence). This chain's CDR3 is CASSVTGDPSTDTQYF. In nucleotides, the CDR3 is TGTGCCAGTAGTGTGACAGGGGACCCGTCCACAGATACGCAGTATTTT.

This sequence joins TRBV11-2 and TRBJ1-4; maybe TRBD1 (6 bases). The germline CDR1 and CDR2 sequences are SGHAT and FQNNGV. Trimming took off 4 bases at V and 3 bases at J, with 12 bases between the two ends. CDR3 size: 15 residues. CDR3 amino acids: CASSYHRASNEKLFF. The CDR3 DNA is TGTGCCAGCAGCTACCACAGGGCATCTAATGAAAAACTGTTTTTT.

This clonotype was seen at least ten times. V usage is TRBV3-1 and J usage is TRBJ2-7; 12 positions match TRBD2. The CDR3 runs 16 residues. The germline V gene has CDR1 LGHDT and CDR2 YNNKEL (reference sequence). V shed 4 bases and J 6 bases; nucleotides not matched to a gene: 10. The CDR3 DNA is TGTGCCAGCAGCCGGGGGCTAGCGGGGGGGCTCGGCGAGCAGTACTTC. The encoded protein is CASSRGLAGGLGEQYF.

The chain joins TRBV7-2 to TRBJ2-1; 9 bases agree with TRBD2. V lost 5 bases, J lost 2 bases, and 10 bases stayed unmatched. The germline V gene encodes CDR1 SGHTA and CDR2 FQGNSA. This CDR3 comprises 17 residues. In DNA form, the CDR3 reads TGTGCCAGCAGCACTCCAGCCAGCGGGGGGCCCTACAATGAGCAGTTCTTC. Protein: CASSTPASGGPYNEQFF.